The sequence of this T cell receptor (beta chain) was determined in a study of CD8 T cells in Susac syndrome. Reverse transcription of roughly 0.5 to 1 ug RNA used random hexamers. TCRdb ran MiXCR on the immunoSEQ multiplex PCR reads and lists one entry per CDR3 protein. The sample includes 25,000 to 30,000 distinct CDR3 sequences, 94% of them seen just once. CDR1 LGHNA and CDR2 YNFKEQ come from the germline V gene. V was pared by 1 base and J by 0 bases, with 12 bases between. The CDR3 totals 17 residues. The gene calls are TRBV4-2 and TRBJ2-2, with D perhaps TRBD1 (5 bases). This TCR was recovered from a human donor in good health. What was sequenced was CD8+ T cells from PBMCs. CDR3 nucleotide sequence: TGTGCCAGCAGCCAAGCCCAACAGACAGCGAACACCGGGGAGCTGTTTTTT. Its protein product is CASSQAQQTANTGELFF.